This passage covers 3 T cell receptor beta chains from one sample sequenced in a study of shared clonotypes between healthy human individuals. The protocol was immunoSEQ multiplex PCR, while the TCRdb copy is restricted to in-frame clones and leaves out a portion. Of about 330,000 clones in the sample, less than 85% were seen once. Source material: memory CD4+ T cells sorted from blood. Specified subset: CD45RA-negative fraction. Every receptor here comes from a man aged 30-40 years in good health.

The chain has TRBV7-9 and TRBJ2-1, with D perhaps matching TRBD2 (6 bases). The V gene lost 3 bases and the J gene lost 5 bases, with 20 bases spanning the gap. The germline V gene has CDR1 SEHNR and CDR2 FQNEAQ (reference sequence). The CDR3 spans 17 residues. The CDR3 loop reads CASSFNTWGDGHNEQFF. The CDR3 DNA reads TGTGCCAGCAGCTTCAACACCTGGGGGGATGGACACAATGAGCAGTTCTTC.

The chain uses TRBV7-8 and TRBJ2-7; 7 bases are a match to TRBD1. V lost 6 bases and J lost 2; bases outside the gene matches: 13. The length of the CDR3 is 16 residues. Germline V lookup: CDR1 SGHVS, CDR2 FQNEAQ. CDR3 in amino acids: CASSSQRQGNPYEQYF. Written as DNA, the CDR3 is TGTGCCAGCAGTTCACAGCGACAGGGCAACCCCTACGAGCAGTACTTC.

A few counts support this clone. Other DNA sequences in the same sample also yield this CDR3. The chain carries TRBV20-1 and TRBJ1-2, with a tentative D call TRBD1 (5 bases). Per the germline V gene, CDR1 is DFQATT and CDR2 is SNEGSKA (reference sequence). Trimming left V 3 bases short and J 3 bases short, with 5 bases between. The CDR3 runs to 11 residues. The CDR3 reads CSARGDYGYTF. DNA of the CDR3: TGCAGTGCTAGGGGGGACTATGGCTACACCTTC.